A single T cell receptor beta chain is shown here with its context. Its target is not known. This entry belongs to a study of a mutant IDH1 vaccine in newly diagnosed glioma. Study details: Of treated patients, around 60% were men and roughly 40% women, averaging around 42 years.

Repertoires were generated with immunoSEQ multiplex PCR, while TCRdb's copy carries only in-frame clones and drops some. The repertoire holds 44,000 or so clones, with around 81% as singletons. Time point reported: week 35, safety follow-up. Vaccine doses each comprised 300 ug of mutant IDH1 20-mer peptide, with topical imiquimod. The CDR3 is 18 residues long. V lost 4 bases, J lost 4 bases, and 17 bases stayed unmatched. Germline V CDR1 and CDR2: LGHNA, YNFKEQ. The origin of this receptor is a middle-aged woman with glioma. Some clones in this sample may be carry-over from other donors' samples. The material sequenced was PBMCs, taken from a glioma patient whose treatment included an IDH1 peptide vaccine. This chain links TRBV4-2 with TRBJ2-5; the match to TRBD2 covers 8 bases. The CDR3 DNA is TGTGCCAGCAGCCCTGAGACTAGCGTTCAATCCTGGGGAGAGACCCAGTACTTC. Encoded protein: CASSPETSVQSWGETQYF.